The sample holds a few counts of the clone carrying this T cell receptor beta chain. What it recognizes is unknown. cDNA libraries for TCR beta contained unique molecular identifiers. TCRdb independently ran MiXCR on the PCR reads; one entry per CDR3 protein. This table holds approximately 730,000 distinct CDR3 sequences, about 45% found once. This sample was taken from a study of post-analysis software for immune sequencing data. Study-wide results and limits: A handful of TRBV segments appeared more often in patients than in controls, and TRBV5-6, TRBV5-1 and TRBV20-1 were among these.

V lost 0 bases and J lost 8, with 10 bases in between. The CDR3 loop spans 14 amino acids. The clonotype originates from a girl aged 5 to 17 with multiple sclerosis. The sample comprised blood. The chain links TRBV12-3 or TRBV12-4 to TRBJ1-4; the D is unclear. The CDR3 DNA sequence: TGTGCCAGCAGTTTAGCCTACAGTGGCGAAAAACTGTTTTTT. Its translation: CASSLAYSGEKLFF.